Below, 2 T cell receptor beta chains from the same sample are listed, as sequenced in a study of cytomegalovirus exposure and HLA in healthy donors. Profiling relied on immunoSEQ multiplex PCR, and the TCRdb table lists in-frame clones only, not all of them. The sample consists of 65,000 or so clones, 90% to 95% of them appearing once. The sequencing sample was made of PBMCs. These receptors all stem from a young woman in good health and CMV-seronegative.

The chain is built from TRBV5-1 and TRBJ2-7; D call uncertain. This CDR3 is 13 amino acids long. Trimming took off 0 bases at V and 3 bases at J, with 7 bases between the two ends. Germline V gene lookup returns CDR1 SGHRS and CDR2 YFSETQ. CDR3: CASSLGFLYEQYF. In nucleotides, the CDR3 is TGCGCCAGCAGCTTGGGTTTTCTCTACGAGCAGTACTTC.

The V and J genes are TRBV12-5 and TRBJ2-1; 9 bases match TRBD1. The V gene's germline CDR1 is LGHNT and CDR2 FRNRAP. This CDR3 region has 15 residues. V trimming: 1 base; J trimming: 8 bases; junction bases outside the gene matches: 6. For the CDR3, the DNA is TGTGCTAGTGGTTTGGCCCGGGACAGGGCCTATGAGCAGTTCTTC. It is translated as CASGLARDRAYEQFF.